This T cell receptor (beta chain) was documented in a study of patients and donors after allogeneic stem cell transplantation. TCRdb reanalysed the RT-PCR reads using MiXCR and keeps one entry per CDR3 protein. Counted here are 400,000 to 450,000 distinct CDR3 sequences, 16% occurring once; the ten biggest clones make up less than 8.5%. The V gene lost 4 bases and the J gene lost 1 base, with 13 bases spanning the gap. CDR3 length equals 15 residues. CDR1 and CDR2 (germline): MNHEY, SMNVEV (reference sequence). The sample consisted of blood, either unsorted or a sorted T cell fraction (not recorded which). This TCR derives from a human donor who was either an allogeneic HSCT recipient or a stem cell or donor lymphocyte infusion donor (not recorded which). It is not recorded whose cells these are; they may come from a transplant donor. This rearrangement joins TRBV27 to TRBJ1-1, with a weak D call TRBD1 (5 bases). This CDR3 reads CASSWLRDANTEAFF. CDR3 coding DNA: TGTGCCAGCAGTTGGCTCCGGGACGCGAACACTGAAGCTTTCTTT.